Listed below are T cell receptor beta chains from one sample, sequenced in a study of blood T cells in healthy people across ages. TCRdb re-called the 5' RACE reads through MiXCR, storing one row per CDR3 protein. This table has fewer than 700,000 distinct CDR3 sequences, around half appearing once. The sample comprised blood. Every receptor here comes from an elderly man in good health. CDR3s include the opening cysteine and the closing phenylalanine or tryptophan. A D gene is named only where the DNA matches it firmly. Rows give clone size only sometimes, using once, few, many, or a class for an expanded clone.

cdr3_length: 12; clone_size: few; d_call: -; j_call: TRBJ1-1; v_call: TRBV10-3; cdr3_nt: TGTGCCATCAGTGAGGTGGGGACTGAAGCTTTCTTT; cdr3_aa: CAISEVGTEAFF
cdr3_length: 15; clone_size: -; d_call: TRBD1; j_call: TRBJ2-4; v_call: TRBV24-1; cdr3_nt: TGTGCCACCAGTGACTCGAGACAGGGTGTACACATTCAGTACTTC; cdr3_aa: CATSDSRQGVHIQYF
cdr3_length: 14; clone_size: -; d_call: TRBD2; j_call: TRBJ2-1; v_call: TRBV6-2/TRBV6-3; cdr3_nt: TGTGCCAGCAATTCACGGGGGGATTGCAATGAGCAGTTCTTC; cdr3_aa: CASNSRGDCNEQFF
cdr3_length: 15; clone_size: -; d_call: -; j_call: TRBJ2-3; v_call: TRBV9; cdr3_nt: TGTGCCAGCAGCGTAAGGGTTCTGCCCTACGATACGCAGTATTTT; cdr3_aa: CASSVRVLPYDTQYF
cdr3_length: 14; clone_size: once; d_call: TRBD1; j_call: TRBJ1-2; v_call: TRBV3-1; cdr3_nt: TGTGCCAGCAGCCCTGGACAGGACAGGGCCCCCTACACCTTC; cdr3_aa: CASSPGQDRAPYTF
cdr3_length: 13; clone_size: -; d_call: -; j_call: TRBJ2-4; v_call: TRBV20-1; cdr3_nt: TGCAGTGCTAATGGGCCCAGTAGGGACATTCAGTACTTC; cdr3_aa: CSANGPSRDIQYF
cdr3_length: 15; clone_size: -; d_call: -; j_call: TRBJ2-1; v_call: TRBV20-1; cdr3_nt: TGCAGTGCTAGTCCCCAGCGGAGCTCCTACAATGAGCAGTTCTTC; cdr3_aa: CSASPQRSSYNEQFF
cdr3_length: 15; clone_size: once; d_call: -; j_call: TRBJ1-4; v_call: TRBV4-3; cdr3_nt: TGCGCCAGCAGCCAATCAACACCCCCTGGGGAAAAACTGTTTTTT; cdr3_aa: CASSQSTPPGEKLFF
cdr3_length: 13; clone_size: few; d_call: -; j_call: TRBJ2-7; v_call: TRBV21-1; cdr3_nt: TGTGCCAGCAGTTGGGAGGGCTCCTACGAGCAGTACTTC; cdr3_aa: CASSWEGSYEQYF
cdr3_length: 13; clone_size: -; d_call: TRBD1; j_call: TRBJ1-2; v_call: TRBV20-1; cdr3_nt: TGCAGTGCTGACGGGGAGACAGGGTTTGGCTACACCTTC; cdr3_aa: CSADGETGFGYTF
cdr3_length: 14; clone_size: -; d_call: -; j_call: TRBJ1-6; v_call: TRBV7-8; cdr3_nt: TGTGCCAGCAGCCCGACAGAGCCGGGATCACCCCTCCACTTT; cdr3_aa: CASSPTEPGSPLHF